The next 18 T cell receptor beta chains were all read from a single sample in a study of OX40 agonist ivuxolimab in advanced cancers. Library construction relied on the immunoSEQ multiplex PCR assay. This is the immuneACCESS table as TCRdb keeps it, with only in-frame sequences that have V and J called. A part of the clones is gone; compared with another copy, unresolved V genes explain less than half, and the rest is unexplained. In this sample the table shows 9,500 to 10,000 clones, around 70% of which occur a single time. Roughly 26% of the sample is in the top ten clones. The sample was CD4+ or CD8+ T cells sorted from blood, taken in a trial of the OX40 agonist ivuxolimab. The receptor set was obtained from an adult with an advanced solid tumor such as melanoma, head and neck, liver or kidney cancer.

This clone has only one observation. The chain couples TRBV7-2 to TRBJ1-1; no definite D call. Trimming left V 5 bases short and J 3 bases short, with 10 bases between. This CDR3 is built from 13 residues. In germline, CDR1 is SGHTA, CDR2 FQGNSA. CDR3 sequence: CASSTSPYTEAFF. DNA for the CDR3: TGTGCCAGCAGCACTTCACCGTACACTGAAGCTTTCTTT.

The rearrangement joins TRBV4-1 to TRBJ2-2, with TRBD1 as a possible D gene (5 bases). Trimming took 4 bases from V and 5 from J, leaving 8 bases between them. The CDR3 is 13 amino acids. CDR1 is MGHRA and CDR2 is YSYEKL in the germline V gene. The CDR3 DNA sequence: TGCGCCAGCAGCCGCCAGGGTACCGGGGAGCTGTTTTTT. It yields the protein CASSRQGTGELFF.

V gene TRBV4-3 combines with J gene TRBJ2-3; D might be TRBD1 (6 bases). Germline CDR1 LGHNA, CDR2 YSLEER. This CDR3 contains 16 residues. Trimming removed 1 base from V and 2 bases from J, with 13 bases in between. DNA for the CDR3: TGCGCCAGCAGCCAAGGGTCAGGGGCATTCACAGATACGCAGTATTTT. It specifies CASSQGSGAFTDTQYF.

The chain links TRBV27 to TRBJ2-1; unclear D gene. Germline CDR1 and CDR2: MNHEY and SMNVEV (reference sequence). The length of the CDR3 is 14 residues. Trimming pared 4 bases from V and 0 bases from J, leaving 7 bases between. In DNA, the CDR3 is TGTGCCAGCAGTTGGGGTAGCTCCTACAATGAGCAGTTCTTC. Protein: CASSWGSSYNEQFF.

The J gene is TRBJ2-7, the V gene TRBV20-1, with D possibly TRBD2 on 5 matching bases. V shed 2 bases and J shed 4 bases, with 6 bases lying between them. Germline assignment: CDR1 DFQATT and CDR2 SNEGSKA (reference sequence). The CDR3 totals 11 residues. The CDR3 protein is CSARRGYEQYF. In nucleotides, the CDR3 is TGCAGTGCTAGAAGAGGGTACGAGCAGTACTTC.

The V and J genes are TRBV13 and TRBJ2-1, with D possibly being TRBD1 (6 bases). The length of the CDR3 is 13 residues. Germline V lookup: CDR1 PRHDT, CDR2 FYEKMQ (reference sequence). Deletions cut 5 bases from V and 6 bases from J, with 11 bases between. In nucleotides, the CDR3 is TGTGCCAGCAGCACGGAAGGGGGCAATGAGCAGTTCTTC. This translates into CASSTEGGNEQFF.

The CDR3 region has the DNA TGCGCCAGCAGCTTCGGACAGACTTACGAGCAGTACTTC. Translation gives CASSFGQTYEQYF. The gene calls are TRBV5-1 and TRBJ2-7; D is possibly TRBD1 (6 bases). Germline V lookup: CDR1 SGHRS, CDR2 YFSETQ. V lost 2 bases and J 4 bases, leaving 10 bases between the germline ends. The CDR3 totals 13 residues.

The chain is built from TRBV7-3 and TRBJ2-7; D is uncertain. The CDR3 length is 12 residues. Germline lookup yields CDR1 SGHTA and CDR2 FQGTGA. Trimming took 3 bases from V and 3 from J, leaving 6 bases between them. The CDR3 protein is CASSFNRYEQYF. CDR3 bases: TGTGCCAGCAGCTTTAACCGCTACGAGCAGTACTTC.

This clone was seen a few times. The chain has TRBV7-9 and TRBJ1-1, with a weak D call TRBD1 (5 bases). The CDR3 runs 14 residues. Trimming removed 1 base at V and 3 bases at J, with 9 bases between. Germline CDR1 SEHNR, CDR2 FQNEAQ (reference sequence). The CDR3 sequence: CASSLGSGHTEAFF. CDR3 coding DNA: TGTGCCAGCAGCTTAGGGTCAGGGCACACTGAAGCTTTCTTT.

The chain links TRBV5-1 to TRBJ1-1; TRBD1 agrees at 8 bases. The germline V gene encodes CDR1 SGHRS and CDR2 YFSETQ. This CDR3 comprises 15 residues. J was trimmed by 3 bases and V by 4 bases; bases with no gene match: 8. The CDR3 sequence: CASSQRTGRYTEAFF. CDR3 DNA sequence: TGCGCCAGCAGCCAACGGACAGGGAGGTACACTGAAGCTTTCTTT.

This clone appeared a single time. The gene calls are TRBV5-6 and TRBJ2-1, with D possibly being TRBD1 or TRBD2 (5 bases each). The CDR3 has 13 amino acids. The V gene's germline CDR1 is SGHDT and CDR2 YYEEEE. V lost 3 bases and J lost 8, with 12 bases in between. The DNA of the CDR3 is TGTGCCAGCAGCTGGGGCGGGCTGGATGAGCAGTTCTTC. This encodes CASSWGGLDEQFF. Complete variable domain (other parts from reference TRBV5-6 and TRBJ2-1): DAGVTQSPTHLIKTRGQQVTLRCSPKSGHDTVSWYQQALGQGPQFIFQYYEEEERQRGNFPDRFSGHQFPNYSSELNVNALLLGDSALYLCASSWGGLDEQFFGPGTRLTVL.

CDR3 amino acids: CASSLVGQENTGELFF. The CDR3 region has the DNA TGTGCCAGCAGCTTGGTGGGTCAGGAGAACACCGGGGAGCTGTTTTTT. V gene TRBV5-5 combines with J gene TRBJ2-2; D uncertain. V was cut by 0 bases and J by 1 base, with 10 bases left in between. This CDR3 is 16 amino acids long. In germline, CDR1 is SGHKS, CDR2 YYEKEE (reference sequence). Drawing the rest from reference TRBV5-5 and TRBJ2-2, the complete variable domain is DAGVTQSPTHLIKTRGQQVTLRCSPISGHKSVSWYQQVLGQGPQFIFQYYEKEERGRGNFPDRFSARQFPNYSSELNVNALLLGDSALYLCASSLVGQENTGELFFGEGSRLTVL.

The chain has TRBV19 and TRBJ1-1; no firm D call. This CDR3 spans 18 amino acids. V dropped 3 bases and J dropped 1 base, with 21 bases sitting between them. Germline CDR1 LNHDA, CDR2 SQIVND (reference sequence). The CDR3 reads CASSILVIGKTSNTEAFF. In DNA, the CDR3 is TGTGCCAGTAGTATTCTTGTGATAGGCAAAACCTCGAACACTGAAGCTTTCTTT.

V is TRBV6-5 and J is TRBJ2-2; D is unclear. The CDR3 contains 14 residues. CDR1 MNHEY and CDR2 SVGAGI come from the germline V gene. The ends were cut back, 4 bases at V and 6 bases at J, with 12 bases in the middle. The CDR3 DNA is TGTGCCAGCAGTTTCGACTCGAGCGCCGGGGAGCTGTTTTTT. It specifies CASSFDSSAGELFF.

The count of this clone is one. This chain joins TRBV19 and TRBJ2-7, with D possibly matching TRBD2 (6 bases). There are 13 residues in the CDR3. Trimming took 5 bases from V and 5 from J, leaving 13 bases between them. Germline lookup yields CDR1 LNHDA and CDR2 SQIVND (reference sequence). The CDR3, as DNA: TGTGCCAGTAGTTCCAGGGAGGTGAACGAGCAGTACTTC. Its translation: CASSSREVNEQYF. Variable domain in full (rest from reference TRBV19 and TRBJ2-7): DGGITQSPKYLFRKEGQNVTLSCEQNLNHDAMYWYRQDPGQGLRLIYYSQIVNDFQKGDIAEGYSVSREKKESFPLTVTSAQKNPTAFYLCASSSREVNEQYFGPGTRLTVT.

This clone occurred a few times. V and J are TRBV6-5 and TRBJ2-3, with D uncertain. Between the trimmed V and J ends, which lost 1 base and 1 base, there was a span of 6 bases. In germline, CDR1 is MNHEY, CDR2 SVGAGI. The CDR3 consists of 14 residues. In nucleotides, the CDR3 is TGTGCCAGCAGTTACTTAGAAGGCACAGATACGCAGTATTTT. Its translation is CASSYLEGTDTQYF.

The chain uses TRBV5-5 and TRBJ2-7; 8 bases agree with TRBD1. The trim removed 3 bases at V and 6 bases at J, leaving 5 bases unmatched. The CDR3 spans 13 residues. Germline loops: CDR1 SGHKS, CDR2 YYEKEE (reference sequence). The CDR3 region has the DNA TGTGCCAGCAGCTCGGACAGGGTCGTCGAGCAGTACTTC. Translated, it gives CASSSDRVVEQYF. The full variable domain, its missing parts supplied by reference TRBV5-5 and TRBJ2-7, is DAGVTQSPTHLIKTRGQQVTLRCSPISGHKSVSWYQQVLGQGPQFIFQYYEKEERGRGNFPDRFSARQFPNYSSELNVNALLLGDSALYLCASSSDRVVEQYFGPGTRLTVT.

The chain carries TRBV10-3 and TRBJ1-1; no clear D gene. The CDR3 runs 11 residues. Germline V lookup: CDR1 ENHRY, CDR2 SYGVKD. V gave up 7 bases and J gave up 3 bases, with 6 bases separating them. The CDR3 DNA follows: TGTGCCATCAAGCGCGACACTGAAGCTTTCTTT. This encodes CAIKRDTEAFF.